This TCR beta chain originates from a study of blood T cell repertoires in COVID-19. Study background: Acute and convalescent COVID-19 specimens originated in the United States, Italy and Spain.

Source study methods: Researchers report that nucleated cell counts were estimated from reference gene primer amplification. Assay: immunoSEQ multiplex PCR; the TCRdb copy retains only in-frame clones and omits some. The DNA gave D and trimming, while V, J and clone size come from that table. The sample lists 110,000 to 150,000 clones; more than 80% were seen once. This clonotype originated in an elderly woman with acute or convalescent COVID-19. Sample: peripheral blood.

The CDR3 nucleotides read TGTGCCAGCAGTCCGGGGGGGAGCTATGGCTACACCTTC. As protein: CASSPGGSYGYTF. The chain uses TRBV6-4 and TRBJ1-2; D is possibly TRBD1 (5 bases). The germline V gene has CDR1 MRHNA and CDR2 SNTAGT. The CDR3 runs to 13 residues. The V gene lost 5 bases and the J gene lost 4 bases, with 11 bases spanning the gap.